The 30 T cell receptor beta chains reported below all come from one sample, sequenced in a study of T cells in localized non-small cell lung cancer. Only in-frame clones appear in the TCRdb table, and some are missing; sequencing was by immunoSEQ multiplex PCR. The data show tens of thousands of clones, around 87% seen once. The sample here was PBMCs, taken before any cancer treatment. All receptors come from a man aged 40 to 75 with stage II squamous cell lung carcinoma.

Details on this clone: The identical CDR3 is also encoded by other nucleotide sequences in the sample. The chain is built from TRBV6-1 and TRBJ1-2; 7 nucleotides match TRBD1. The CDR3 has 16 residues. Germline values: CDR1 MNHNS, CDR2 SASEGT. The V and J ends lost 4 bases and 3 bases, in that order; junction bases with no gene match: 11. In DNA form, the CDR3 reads TGTGCCAGCAGTGGAACGACAGGGCGGCTGGACTATGGCTACACCTTC. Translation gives CASSGTTGRLDYGYTF.

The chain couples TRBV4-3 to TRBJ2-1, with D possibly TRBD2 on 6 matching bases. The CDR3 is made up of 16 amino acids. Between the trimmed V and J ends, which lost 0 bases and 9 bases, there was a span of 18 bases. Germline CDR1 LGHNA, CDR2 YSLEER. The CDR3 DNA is TGCGCCAGCAGCCAAGATGGGACGGGAGCCGGCGGTGAGCAGTTCTTC. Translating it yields CASSQDGTGAGGEQFF.

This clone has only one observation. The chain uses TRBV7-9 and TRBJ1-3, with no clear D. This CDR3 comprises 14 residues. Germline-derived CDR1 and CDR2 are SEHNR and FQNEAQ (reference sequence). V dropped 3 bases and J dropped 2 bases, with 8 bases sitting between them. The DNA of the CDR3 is TGTGCCAGCAGCTTTGATGTAGCTGGAAACACCATATATTTT. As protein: CASSFDVAGNTIYF.

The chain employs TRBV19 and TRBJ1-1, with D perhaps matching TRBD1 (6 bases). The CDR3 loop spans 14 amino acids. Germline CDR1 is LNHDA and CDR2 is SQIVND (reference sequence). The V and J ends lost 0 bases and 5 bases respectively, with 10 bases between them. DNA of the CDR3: TGTGCCAGTAGTATAGAGCAGGGGAGGACTGAAGCTTTCTTT. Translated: CASSIEQGRTEAFF. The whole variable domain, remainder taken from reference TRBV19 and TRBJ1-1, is DGGITQSPKYLFRKEGQNVTLSCEQNLNHDAMYWYRQDPGQGLRLIYYSQIVNDFQKGDIAEGYSVSREKKESFPLTVTSAQKNPTAFYLCASSIEQGRTEAFFGQGTRLTVV.

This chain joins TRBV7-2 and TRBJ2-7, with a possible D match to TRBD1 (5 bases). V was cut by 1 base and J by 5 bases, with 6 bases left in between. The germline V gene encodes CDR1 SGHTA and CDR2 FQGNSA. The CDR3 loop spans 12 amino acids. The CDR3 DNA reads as TGTGCCAGCAGCTTAGACAGGCACGAGCAGTACTTC. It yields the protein CASSLDRHEQYF.

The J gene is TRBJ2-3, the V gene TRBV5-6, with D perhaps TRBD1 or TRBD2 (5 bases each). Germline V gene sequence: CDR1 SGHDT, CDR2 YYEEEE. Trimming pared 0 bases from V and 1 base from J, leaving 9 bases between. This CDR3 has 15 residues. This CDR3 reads CASSLAGPGTDTQYF. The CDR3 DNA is TGTGCCAGCAGCTTGGCGGGACCGGGCACAGATACGCAGTATTTT.

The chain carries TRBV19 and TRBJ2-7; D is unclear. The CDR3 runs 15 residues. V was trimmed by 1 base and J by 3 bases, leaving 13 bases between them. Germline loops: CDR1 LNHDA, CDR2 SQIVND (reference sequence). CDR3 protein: CASSIGAQPLYEQYF. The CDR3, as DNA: TGTGCCAGTAGTATAGGAGCACAGCCTCTCTACGAGCAGTACTTC.

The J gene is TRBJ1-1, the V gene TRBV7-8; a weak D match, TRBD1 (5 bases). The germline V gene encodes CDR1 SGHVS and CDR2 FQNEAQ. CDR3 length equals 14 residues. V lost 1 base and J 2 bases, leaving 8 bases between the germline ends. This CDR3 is CASSLVGGNTEAFF. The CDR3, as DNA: TGTGCCAGCAGCTTAGTGGGGGGTAACACTGAAGCTTTCTTT.

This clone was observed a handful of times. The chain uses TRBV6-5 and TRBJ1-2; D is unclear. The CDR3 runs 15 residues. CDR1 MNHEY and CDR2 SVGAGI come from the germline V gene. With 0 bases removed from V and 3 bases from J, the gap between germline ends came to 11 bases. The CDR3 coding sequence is TGTGCCAGCAGTTACTCGGCGGGCTCAGACTATGGCTACACCTTC. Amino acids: CASSYSAGSDYGYTF.

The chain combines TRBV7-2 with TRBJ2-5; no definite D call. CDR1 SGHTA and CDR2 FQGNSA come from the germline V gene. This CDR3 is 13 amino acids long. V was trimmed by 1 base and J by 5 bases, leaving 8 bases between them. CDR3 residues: CASSLVSGETQYF. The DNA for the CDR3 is TGTGCCAGCAGCTTAGTTTCCGGGGAGACCCAGTACTTC.

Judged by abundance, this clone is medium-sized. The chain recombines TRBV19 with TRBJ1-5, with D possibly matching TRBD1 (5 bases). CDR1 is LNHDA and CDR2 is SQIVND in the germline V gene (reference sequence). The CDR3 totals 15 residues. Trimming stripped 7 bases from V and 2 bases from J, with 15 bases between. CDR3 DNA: TGTGCCAGTACTAACAGAGGGGCGCGCAATCAGCCCCAGCATTTT. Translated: CASTNRGARNQPQHF.

Here the CDR3 DNA reads TGTGCCTGGGGCCTTCTAGCGGGGGGCACAGATACGCAGTATTTT. It codes for CAWGLLAGGTDTQYF. The chain links TRBV30 to TRBJ2-3, with 10 nucleotides matching TRBD2. With V trimmed by 5 bases and J by 1 base, 6 bases remained unmatched. The CDR3 covers 15 residues. CDR1 and CDR2 (germline): GTSNPN, SVGIG (reference sequence). The complete variable domain, with remaining parts taken from reference TRBV30 and TRBJ2-3, reads SQTIHQWPATLVQPVGSPLSLECTVEGTSNPNLYWYRQAAGRGLQLLFYSVGIGQISSEVPQNLSASRPQDRQFILSSKKLLLSDSGFYLCAWGLLAGGTDTQYFGPGTRLTVL.

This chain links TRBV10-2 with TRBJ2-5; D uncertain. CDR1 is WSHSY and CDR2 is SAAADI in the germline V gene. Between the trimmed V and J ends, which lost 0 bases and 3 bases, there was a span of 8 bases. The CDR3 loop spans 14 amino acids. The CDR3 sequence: CASSESKGKETQYF. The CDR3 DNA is TGCGCCAGCAGTGAGTCGAAAGGGAAAGAGACCCAGTACTTC.

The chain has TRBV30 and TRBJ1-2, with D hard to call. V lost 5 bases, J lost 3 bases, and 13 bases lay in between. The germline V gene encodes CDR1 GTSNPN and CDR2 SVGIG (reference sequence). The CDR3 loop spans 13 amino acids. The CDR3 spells CAWLAGSYYGYTF. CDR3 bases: TGTGCCTGGCTTGCGGGGTCTTACTATGGCTACACCTTC.

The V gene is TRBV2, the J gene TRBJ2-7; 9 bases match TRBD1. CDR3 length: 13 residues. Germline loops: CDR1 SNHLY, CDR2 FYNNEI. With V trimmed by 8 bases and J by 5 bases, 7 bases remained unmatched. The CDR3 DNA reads TGTGCCAGCCGGGCCGGGACAGGGAACGAGCAGTACTTC. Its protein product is CASRAGTGNEQYF.

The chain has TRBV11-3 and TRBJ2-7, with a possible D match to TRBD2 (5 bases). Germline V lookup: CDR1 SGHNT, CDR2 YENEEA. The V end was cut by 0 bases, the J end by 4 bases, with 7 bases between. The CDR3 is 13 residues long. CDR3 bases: TGTGCCAGCAGCTTAGATGAGGGATACGAGCAGTACTTC. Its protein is CASSLDEGYEQYF.

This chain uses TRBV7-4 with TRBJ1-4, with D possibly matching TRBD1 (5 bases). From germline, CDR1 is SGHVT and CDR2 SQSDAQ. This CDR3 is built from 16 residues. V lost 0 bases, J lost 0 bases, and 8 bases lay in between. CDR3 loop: CASSLAPRATNEKLFF. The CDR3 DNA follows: TGTGCCAGCAGCTTAGCCCCCAGGGCAACTAATGAAAAACTGTTTTTT.

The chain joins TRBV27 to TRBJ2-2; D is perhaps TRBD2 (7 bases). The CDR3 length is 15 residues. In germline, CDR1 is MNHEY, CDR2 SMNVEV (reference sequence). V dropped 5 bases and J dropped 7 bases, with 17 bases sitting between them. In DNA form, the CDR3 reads TGTGCCAGCAGTGAGGGGGGGCTTCGAGGCGGGGAGCTGTTTTTT. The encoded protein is CASSEGGLRGGELFF.

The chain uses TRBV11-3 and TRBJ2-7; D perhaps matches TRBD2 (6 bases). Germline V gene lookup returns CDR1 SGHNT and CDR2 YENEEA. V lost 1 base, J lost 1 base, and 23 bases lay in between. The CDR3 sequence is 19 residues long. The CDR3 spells CASSLVNAGPERRSYEQYF. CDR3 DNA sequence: TGTGCCAGCAGCTTAGTTAACGCGGGACCAGAAAGAAGATCCTACGAGCAGTACTTC.

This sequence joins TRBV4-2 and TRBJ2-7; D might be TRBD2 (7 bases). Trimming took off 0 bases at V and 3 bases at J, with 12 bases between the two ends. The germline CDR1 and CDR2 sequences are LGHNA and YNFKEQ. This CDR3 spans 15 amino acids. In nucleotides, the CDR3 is TGTGCCAGCAGCCAAGAAAGGGGGAGGGGCTACGAGCAGTACTTC. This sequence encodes CASSQERGRGYEQYF.

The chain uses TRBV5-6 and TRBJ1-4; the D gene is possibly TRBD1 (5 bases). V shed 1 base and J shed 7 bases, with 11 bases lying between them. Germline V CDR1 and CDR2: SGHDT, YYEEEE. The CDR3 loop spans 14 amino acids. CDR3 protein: CASSLFSGGEKLFF. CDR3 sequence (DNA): TGTGCCAGCAGCTTGTTTTCGGGGGGTGAAAAACTGTTTTTT.

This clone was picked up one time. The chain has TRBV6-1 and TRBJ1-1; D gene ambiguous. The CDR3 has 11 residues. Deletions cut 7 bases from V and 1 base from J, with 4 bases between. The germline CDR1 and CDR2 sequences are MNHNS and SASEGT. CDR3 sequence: CASTKNTEAFF. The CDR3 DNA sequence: TGTGCCAGCACCAAGAACACTGAAGCTTTCTTT.

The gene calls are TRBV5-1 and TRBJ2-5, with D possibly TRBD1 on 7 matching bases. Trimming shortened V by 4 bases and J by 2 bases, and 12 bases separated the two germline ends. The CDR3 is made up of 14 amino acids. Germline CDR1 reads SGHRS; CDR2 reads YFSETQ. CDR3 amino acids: CASSPQGGQETQYF. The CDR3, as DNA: TGCGCCAGCAGCCCCCAGGGGGGACAAGAGACCCAGTACTTC.

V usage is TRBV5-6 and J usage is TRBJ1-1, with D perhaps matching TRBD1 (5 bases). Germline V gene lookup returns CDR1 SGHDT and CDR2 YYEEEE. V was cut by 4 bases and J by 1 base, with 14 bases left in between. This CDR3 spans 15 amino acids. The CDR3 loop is CASSLPGPSNTEAFF. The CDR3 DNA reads TGTGCCAGCAGCCTCCCGGGACCGTCGAACACTGAAGCTTTCTTT.

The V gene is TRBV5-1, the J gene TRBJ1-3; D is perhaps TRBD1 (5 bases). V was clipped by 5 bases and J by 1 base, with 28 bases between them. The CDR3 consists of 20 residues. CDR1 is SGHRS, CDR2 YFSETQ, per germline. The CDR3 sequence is CASSPQGDRGFGVSGNTIYF. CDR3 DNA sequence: TGCGCCAGCAGTCCCCAAGGGGACCGAGGATTTGGAGTGTCTGGAAACACCATATATTTT.

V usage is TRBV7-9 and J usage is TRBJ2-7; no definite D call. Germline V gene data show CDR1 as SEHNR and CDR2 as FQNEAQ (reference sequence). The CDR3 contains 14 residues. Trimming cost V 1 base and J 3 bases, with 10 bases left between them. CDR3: CASSLEEWGYEQYF. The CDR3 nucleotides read TGTGCCAGCAGCTTAGAGGAGTGGGGCTACGAGCAGTACTTC.

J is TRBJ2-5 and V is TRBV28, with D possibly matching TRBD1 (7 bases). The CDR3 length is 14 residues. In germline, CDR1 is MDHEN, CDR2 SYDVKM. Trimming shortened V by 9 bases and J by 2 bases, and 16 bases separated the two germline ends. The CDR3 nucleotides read TGTGCCAGTGGGCGGGCAGGGGGGCAAGAGACCCAGTACTTC. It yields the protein CASGRAGGQETQYF.

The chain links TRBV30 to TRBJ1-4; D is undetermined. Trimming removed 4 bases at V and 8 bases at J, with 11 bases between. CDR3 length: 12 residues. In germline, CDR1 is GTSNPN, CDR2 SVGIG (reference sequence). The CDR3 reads CAWTGLEEKLFF. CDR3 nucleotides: TGTGCCTGGACAGGATTGGAGGAAAAACTGTTTTTT.

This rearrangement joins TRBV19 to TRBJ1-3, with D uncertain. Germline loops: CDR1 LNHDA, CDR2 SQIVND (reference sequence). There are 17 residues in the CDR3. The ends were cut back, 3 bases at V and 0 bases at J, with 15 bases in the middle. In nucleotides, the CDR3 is TGTGCCAGTAGTATTCTAAGAAGTTGGAGCTCTGGAAACACCATATATTTT. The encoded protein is CASSILRSWSSGNTIYF.

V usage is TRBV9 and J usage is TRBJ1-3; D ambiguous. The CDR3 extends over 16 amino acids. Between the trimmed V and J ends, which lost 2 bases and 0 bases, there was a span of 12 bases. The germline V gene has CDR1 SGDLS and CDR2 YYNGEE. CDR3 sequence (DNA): TGTGCCAGCAGCGTTGATGACACGGTCTCTGGAAACACCATATATTTT. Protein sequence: CASSVDDTVSGNTIYF.